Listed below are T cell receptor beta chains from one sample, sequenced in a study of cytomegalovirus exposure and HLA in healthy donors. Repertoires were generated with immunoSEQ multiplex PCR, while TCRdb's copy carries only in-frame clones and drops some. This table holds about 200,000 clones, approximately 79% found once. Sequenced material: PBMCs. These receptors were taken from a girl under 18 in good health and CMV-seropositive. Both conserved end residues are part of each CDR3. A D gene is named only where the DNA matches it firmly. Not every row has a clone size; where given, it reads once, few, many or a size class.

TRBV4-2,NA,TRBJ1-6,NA,CASSQEEGRPNSPLHF,TGTGCCAGCAGCCAAGAGGAGGGGCGACCGAATTCACCCCTCCACTTT
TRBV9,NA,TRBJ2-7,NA,CASSVAPTVSYEQYF,TGTGCCAGCAGCGTAGCTCCGACAGTCTCCTACGAGCAGTACTTC
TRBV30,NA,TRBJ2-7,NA,CAWTGLHAEQYF,TGTGCCTGGACGGGACTTCACGCCGAGCAGTACTTC
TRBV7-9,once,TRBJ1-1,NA,CASSPPGTGENTEAFF,TGTGCCAGCAGCCCCCCCGGGACGGGGGAGAACACTGAAGCTTTCTTT
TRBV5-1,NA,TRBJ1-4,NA,CASSLPGRTNEKLFF,TGCGCCAGCAGCCTCCCCGGGAGAACTAATGAAAAACTGTTTTTT
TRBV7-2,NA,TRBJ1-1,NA,CASSVQGVNTEAFF,TGTGCCAGCAGCGTCCAGGGCGTGAACACTGAAGCTTTCTTT
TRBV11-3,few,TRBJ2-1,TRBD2,CASSLGGGPYNEQFF,TGTGCCAGCAGCTTAGGCGGGGGGCCCTACAATGAGCAGTTCTTC
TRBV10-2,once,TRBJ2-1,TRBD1,CASSPGTGVGHEQFF,TGCGCCAGCAGCCCCGGGACAGGGGTCGGACATGAGCAGTTCTTC
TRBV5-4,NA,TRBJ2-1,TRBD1,CASRPMTGGDVLNEQFF,TGTGCCAGCAGGCCAATGACAGGGGGCGACGTACTGAATGAGCAGTTCTTC
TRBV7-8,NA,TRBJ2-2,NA,CASSAYAGELFF,TGTGCCAGCAGCGCCTATGCCGGGGAGCTGTTTTTT
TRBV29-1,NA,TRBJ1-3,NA,CSVDLEGSGNTIYF,TGCAGCGTCGATTTGGAGGGCTCTGGAAACACCATATATTTT
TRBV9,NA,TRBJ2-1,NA,CASSVNGDSYNEQFF,TGTGCCAGCAGCGTAAACGGGGATTCCTACAATGAGCAGTTCTTC
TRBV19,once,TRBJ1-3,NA,CASSSQGSGNTIYF,TGTGCCAGTAGTTCACAGGGTTCTGGAAACACCATATATTTT
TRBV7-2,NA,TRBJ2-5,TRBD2,CASSNKRGGGETQYF,TGTGCCAGCAGCAATAAGCGGGGGGGCGGAGAGACCCAGTACTTC
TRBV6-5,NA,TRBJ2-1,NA,CAVREQFF,TGTGCCGTGAGGGAGCAGTTCTTC
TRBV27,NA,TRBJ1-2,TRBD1,CASNPKGTGKQWYGYTF,TGTGCCAGCAACCCAAAAGGGACAGGGAAACAATGGTATGGCTACACCTTC
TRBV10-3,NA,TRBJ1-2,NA,CAISDFRDGYTF,TGTGCCATCAGTGACTTCAGGGATGGCTACACCTTC
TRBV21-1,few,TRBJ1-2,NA,CASSKALVRTNYGYTF,TGTGCCAGCAGCAAAGCGCTTGTCAGAACTAACTATGGCTACACCTTC
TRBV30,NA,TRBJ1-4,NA,CAWSFGPVNEKLFF,TGTGCCTGGAGTTTTGGGCCAGTAAATGAAAAACTGTTTTTT
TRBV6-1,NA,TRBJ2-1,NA,CASRGHPSSYNEQFF,TGTGCCAGCAGGGGACATCCGAGCTCCTACAATGAGCAGTTCTTC
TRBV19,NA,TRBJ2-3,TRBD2,CASSYPREGRGTDTQYF,TGTGCCAGTAGTTACCCCCGGGAGGGCCGTGGGACAGATACGCAGTATTTT
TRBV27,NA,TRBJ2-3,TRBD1,CASSLWGQGSPDTQYF,TGTGCCAGCAGTTTATGGGGACAGGGGTCCCCAGATACGCAGTATTTT
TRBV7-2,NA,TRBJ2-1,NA,CASSLGMTALSFYNEQFF,TGTGCCAGCAGCTTAGGAATGACAGCCCTCTCATTTTACAATGAGCAGTTCTTC
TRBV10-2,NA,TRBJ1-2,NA,CASSKREEDGYTF,TGCGCCAGCAGTAAGAGGGAGGAGGATGGCTACACCTTC
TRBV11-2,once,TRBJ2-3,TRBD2,CASSLAPSGHTDTQYF,TGTGCCAGCAGCTTAGCTCCTAGCGGGCACACAGATACGCAGTATTTT
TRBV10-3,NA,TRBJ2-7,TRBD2,CAISDLEAGLYEQYF,TGTGCCATCAGTGATCTCGAAGCGGGACTCTACGAGCAGTACTTC
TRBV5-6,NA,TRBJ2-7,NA,CASSMERYEQYF,TGTGCCAGCAGCATGGAGCGCTACGAGCAGTACTTC
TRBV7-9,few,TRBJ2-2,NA,CASSSRANTGELFF,TGTGCCAGCAGCTCCCGCGCGAACACCGGGGAGCTGTTTTTT
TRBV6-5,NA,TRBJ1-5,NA,CASSYSLGNQPQHF,TGTGCCAGCAGTTACTCACTTGGCAATCAGCCCCAGCATTTT
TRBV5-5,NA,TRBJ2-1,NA,CASLPGPFNEQFF,TGTGCCAGCCTCCCAGGTCCCTTCAATGAGCAGTTCTTC
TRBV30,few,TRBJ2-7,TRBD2,CAWTSGGAQQYF,TGTGCCTGGACTAGCGGGGGGGCCCAGCAGTACTTC
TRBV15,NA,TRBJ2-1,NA,CATSRLQGNEQFF,TGTGCCACCAGCAGGCTCCAGGGTAATGAGCAGTTCTTC
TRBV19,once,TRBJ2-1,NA,CASSAGMSEQFF,TGTGCCAGTAGTGCCGGGATGAGTGAGCAGTTCTTC